Below are 9 T cell receptor beta chains sequenced from a single sample in a study of blood T cell repertoires in COVID-19. Using immunoSEQ multiplex PCR, the repertoire was profiled, and TCRdb retains in-frame clones only, with some absent. This sample has 90,000 or so clones, with 81% found just once. The sequenced sample was peripheral blood. These receptors were taken from an older man with active or convalescent COVID-19.

In its sample, this clone was seen a few times. This chain uses TRBV3-1 (or the pseudogene TRBV3-2) with TRBJ1-2, with D perhaps matching TRBD1 (5 bases). V was cut by 1 base and J by 4 bases, with 10 bases left in between. Germline lookup yields CDR1 LGHDT and CDR2 YNNKEL (reference sequence). CDR3 size: 14 residues. The CDR3: CASSQAGNFYGYTF. CDR3 nucleotide sequence: TGTGCCAGCAGCCAAGCAGGGAACTTCTATGGCTACACCTTC.

This clone was counted between two and nine times. The rearrangement joins TRBV6-1 to TRBJ2-5; possible D gene TRBD2, 5 bases. CDR3 length: 14 amino acids. V lost 2 bases to trimming and J lost 0 bases, with 7 bases between them. The germline V gene encodes CDR1 MNHNS and CDR2 SASEGT. In nucleotides, the CDR3 is TGTGCCAGCAGTGAACGCGGGTACCAAGAGACCCAGTACTTC. As protein: CASSERGYQETQYF.

The chain couples TRBV9 to TRBJ1-1; D may be TRBD1 (6 bases). The CDR3 contains 12 residues. Per the germline V gene, CDR1 is SGDLS and CDR2 is YYNGEE. The V end was cut by 4 bases, the J end by 8 bases, with 12 bases between. The CDR3, as DNA: TGTGCCAGCAGCCCCCGGACAGAAGAAGCTTTCTTT. It specifies CASSPRTEEAFF.

The V call is TRBV5-1, the J call TRBJ1-4, with unresolved D. The CDR3 sequence is 14 residues long. Trimming shortened V by 4 bases and J by 10 bases, and 17 bases separated the two germline ends. Germline V CDR1 and CDR2: SGHRS, YFSETQ. The CDR3 loop is CASSTSPISGKLFF. The CDR3 coding sequence is TGCGCCAGCAGCACATCGCCCATTTCAGGAAAACTGTTTTTT.

This clone has a handful of counts. The rearrangement uses TRBV30 and TRBJ2-1, with D possibly TRBD2 on 6 matching bases. This CDR3 is 14 amino acids long. Germline values: CDR1 GTSNPN, CDR2 SVGIG (reference sequence). Trimming took off 6 bases at V and 7 bases at J, with 19 bases between the two ends. In nucleotides, the CDR3 is TGTGCCTGCAAGACGGACTACTCAGGGAATGAGCAGTTCTTC. Encoded protein: CACKTDYSGNEQFF.

The rearrangement joins TRBV18 to TRBJ2-7; TRBD2 aligns across 8 bases. Germline assignment: CDR1 KGHSH and CDR2 LQKENI. J was trimmed by 3 bases and V by 5 bases; bases with no gene match: 12. The length of the CDR3 is 16 residues. The CDR3 DNA follows: TGTGCCAGCTCAGCCACTCGGGGGGGCGGAAGCTACGAGCAGTACTTC. Its translation is CASSATRGGGSYEQYF.

This chain uses TRBV24-1 with TRBJ2-2; TRBD1 matches at 8 bases. Germline-derived CDR1 and CDR2 are KGHDR and SFDVKD. The V segment lost 2 bases and the J segment 6 bases; nucleotides outside the gene matches: 7. CDR3 length: 16 amino acids. CDR3 protein: CATSDSMTGESGELFF. DNA of the CDR3: TGTGCCACCAGTGATTCGATGACAGGGGAATCCGGGGAGCTGTTTTTT.

The chain joins TRBV11-1 to TRBJ2-1; 11 bases agree with TRBD1. J gave up 9 bases and V 8 bases, and 9 bases lay outside the gene matches. Germline CDR1 is SGHAT and CDR2 is FQDESV (reference sequence). The CDR3 is 14 amino acids. In DNA form, the CDR3 reads TGTGCCAGCGTCCGGGACAGGGGGGACGGTGAGCAGTTCTTC. This encodes CASVRDRGDGEQFF.

This chain joins TRBV19 and TRBJ1-2; TRBD1 agrees at 12 bases. This CDR3 region has 19 residues. CDR1 is LNHDA, CDR2 SQIVND, per germline (reference sequence). The V segment lost 5 bases and the J segment 4 bases; nucleotides outside the gene matches: 17. CDR3 region: CASSRRKGDRGRLAYGYTF. The DNA of the CDR3 is TGTGCCAGTAGTCGGCGGAAGGGGGACAGGGGGCGCTTGGCCTATGGCTACACCTTC.